These T cell receptor beta chains were read from a single sample in a study of shared clonotypes between healthy human individuals. Libraries were prepared by immunoSEQ multiplex PCR; TCRdb keeps only in-frame clonotypes and omits some of them. Counted here are roughly 640,000 clones, around 97% occurring once; the ten biggest clones make up roughly 0.055%. Source material: naive CD4+ T cells sorted from blood. The receptors were sampled from a woman younger than 45 in good health. Both conserved end residues are part of each CDR3. A D gene is named only where the DNA matches it firmly. Part of the rows lack a size; the others show once, few, many or a class for expanded clones.

>NA|NA|TRBJ1-4|TRBV19
CASSIGTIRVGTLEKLFF
TGTGCCAGTAGTATAGGGACGATAAGGGTCGGGACACTCGAAAAACTGTTTTTT
>NA|NA|TRBJ1-5|TRBV2
CASSEVQSGAGQPQHF
TGTGCCAGCAGTGAAGTGCAATCAGGGGCTGGCCAGCCCCAGCATTTT
>NA|TRBD1|TRBJ1-4|TRBV2
CASTPRDRRRFIMGKLFF
TGTGCCAGCACTCCCCGGGACAGGCGAAGGTTCATAATGGGAAAACTGTTTTTT
>NA|TRBD1|TRBJ1-2|TRBV11-3
CASSRDPRGYGYTF
TGTGCCAGCAGCCGAGACCCCAGGGGGTATGGCTACACCTTC
>NA|NA|TRBJ2-5|TRBV28
CASSFTETQYF
TGTGCCAGCAGTTTCACAGAGACCCAGTACTTC
>NA|TRBD1|TRBJ1-2|TRBV29-1
CSVELRTGNNYGYTF
TGCAGCGTTGAGTTGAGGACAGGGAATAACTATGGCTACACCTTC
>NA|NA|TRBJ1-2|TRBV7-9
CASSLGADDYGYTF
TGTGCCAGCAGCTTAGGGGCCGACGACTATGGCTACACCTTC
>NA|NA|TRBJ1-6|TRBV28
CASTWRAKHNSPLHF
TGTGCCAGCACCTGGAGGGCTAAGCATAATTCACCCCTCCACTTT
>NA|NA|TRBJ1-4|TRBV7-2
CASSFSPGAATNEKLFF
TGTGCCAGCAGCTTTTCGCCAGGCGCCGCAACTAATGAAAAACTGTTTTTT
>NA|NA|TRBJ1-5|TRBV18
CASSPDGDQPQHF
TGTGCCAGCTCACCGGACGGAGATCAGCCCCAGCATTTT
>NA|NA|TRBJ2-1|TRBV5-1
CASSLGTNEQFF
TGCGCCAGCAGCTTGGGGACCAATGAGCAGTTCTTC
>NA|TRBD2|TRBJ2-2|TRBV7-6
CASSSQRESYGELFF
TGTGCCAGCAGCTCTCAGCGGGAGTCCTACGGGGAGCTGTTTTTT
>NA|TRBD1|TRBJ1-5|TRBV5-4
CASSFSWGTGDLGNQPQHF
TGTGCCAGCAGCTTTTCCTGGGGGACAGGGGATTTGGGCAATCAGCCCCAGCATTTT
>NA|NA|TRBJ1-1|TRBV4-1
CASSRIKATAMNTEAFF
TGCGCCAGCAGCCGAATCAAAGCGACAGCCATGAACACTGAGGCTTTCTTT
>NA|NA|TRBJ1-4|TRBV28
CASSLNEKLFF
TGTGCCAGCAGTTTAAACGAAAAACTGTTTTTT
>NA|NA|TRBJ1-6|TRBV9
CASSATAPYNSPLHF
TGTGCCAGCAGCGCCACCGCCCCGTATAATTCACCCCTCCACTTT
>NA|NA|TRBJ1-5|TRBV6-6
CASLSGVSNQPQHF
TGTGCCAGCCTTTCGGGGGTTAGCAATCAGCCCCAGCATTTT
>NA|TRBD1|TRBJ1-5|TRBV6-5
CASSGRQGYEQPQHF
TGTGCCAGCAGTGGAAGACAGGGGTACGAACAGCCCCAGCATTTT
>NA|NA|TRBJ2-1|TRBV5-1
CASSFGGRKYNEQFF
TGCGCCAGCAGCTTCGGAGGGAGGAAGTACAATGAGCAGTTCTTC
>once|NA|TRBJ2-6|TRBV28
CASSGRASPGANVLTF
TGTGCCAGCAGTGGAAGGGCTAGCCCCGGGGCCAACGTCCTGACTTTC
>once|NA|TRBJ1-5|TRBV10-3
CARVVAGLNQPQHF
TGTGCCAGAGTAGTGGCAGGGCTCAATCAGCCCCAGCATTTT
>once|TRBD2|TRBJ2-7|TRBV10-2
CASKGLAGSYEQYF
TGCGCCAGCAAGGGACTAGCGGGTAGCTACGAGCAGTACTTC
>once|TRBD2|TRBJ2-4|TRBV7-9
CASTPGGDIQYF
TGTGCCAGCACCCCGGGGGGGGACATTCAGTACTTC
>NA|NA|TRBJ2-7|TRBV27
CASSRRGAYEQYF
TGTGCCAGCAGTCGCCGGGGAGCATACGAGCAGTACTTC
>NA|NA|TRBJ1-1|TRBV5-4
CASSLEHLASEAFF
TGTGCCAGCAGCTTGGAACATCTTGCATCTGAAGCTTTCTTT
>few|TRBD1|TRBJ1-1|TRBV28
CATKTGGTEAFF
TGTGCCACGAAGACAGGGGGAACTGAAGCTTTCTTT
>once|NA|TRBJ1-1|TRBV19
CASMSGYMNTEAFF
TGTGCCAGTATGTCAGGGTACATGAACACTGAAGCTTTCTTT
>once|TRBD2|TRBJ2-2|TRBV29-1
CSVREVGELFF
TGCAGCGTCCGGGAGGTAGGGGAGCTGTTTTTT
>NA|NA|TRBJ1-2|TRBV7-9
CASSYRHQGNGYTF
TGTGCCAGCAGCTACCGACACCAAGGGAATGGCTACACCTTC
>NA|TRBD2|TRBJ2-7|TRBV5-1
CASSEGLAGALEQYF
TGCGCCAGCAGCGAAGGACTAGCGGGAGCCCTCGAGCAGTACTTC
>NA|NA|TRBJ1-1|TRBV6-6
CASSSGGISEAFF
TGTGCCAGCAGTTCCGGGGGCATCTCTGAAGCTTTCTTT
>NA|NA|TRBJ2-7|TRBV29-1
CSVEVIGAYEQYF
TGCAGCGTTGAAGTCATAGGGGCCTACGAGCAGTACTTC
>once|TRBD2|TRBJ2-7|TRBV10-3
CAISDTTSGRTPYEQYF
TGTGCCATCAGTGACACCACTAGCGGGAGGACCCCCTACGAGCAGTACTTC
>NA|NA|TRBJ2-7|TRBV5-5
CASSLIGRIEQYF
TGTGCCAGCAGCTTGATCGGACGGATCGAGCAGTACTTC
>once|NA|TRBJ2-7|TRBV7-9
CASSLAAGARHEQYF
TGTGCCAGCAGCTTAGCGGCAGGGGCGAGACACGAGCAGTACTTC
>once|NA|TRBJ1-6|TRBV6-5
CASTGVRSSPLHF
TGTGCCAGCACTGGGGTGCGATCTTCACCCCTCCACTTT
>NA|TRBD1|TRBJ1-2|TRBV7-8
CASSLVRQGDYGYTF
TGTGCCAGCAGCTTAGTGAGACAGGGGGACTATGGCTACACCTTC
>NA|NA|TRBJ1-3|TRBV6-1
CASSADSSSGNTIYF
TGTGCCAGCAGCGCGGACAGTTCCTCTGGAAACACCATATATTTT
>NA|NA|TRBJ2-2|TRBV4-2
CASSQDVWRGTGELFF
TGTGCCAGCAGCCAAGACGTCTGGCGCGGCACCGGGGAGCTGTTTTTT
>NA|NA|TRBJ2-3|TRBV15
CATSRGESTDTQYF
TGTGCCACCAGCAGAGGCGAGAGCACAGATACGCAGTATTTT
>NA|NA|TRBJ2-3|TRBV7-2
CASSLALAGTDTQYF
TGTGCCAGCAGCTTAGCGCTGGCAGGAACAGATACGCAGTATTTT
>once|TRBD2|TRBJ2-3|TRBV5-6
CASSAGTSGGDTQYF
TGTGCCAGCAGCGCCGGGACTAGCGGGGGAGATACGCAGTATTTT
>NA|NA|TRBJ1-5|TRBV5-6
CASSLYSTWNQPQHF
TGTGCCAGCAGCTTGTACTCGACTTGGAATCAGCCCCAGCATTTT
>NA|NA|TRBJ1-4|TRBV5-4
CASSLGQTGSRLFF
TGTGCCAGCAGCTTGGGGCAGACTGGAAGTAGATTGTTTTTT
>once|NA|TRBJ2-2|TRBV7-3
CASSPYGHDGELFF
TGTGCCAGCAGCCCATACGGACATGACGGGGAGCTGTTTTTT
>NA|NA|TRBJ2-7|TRBV4-1
CASSHMVQSSYEQYF
TGCGCCAGCAGCCATATGGTTCAGAGCTCCTACGAGCAGTACTTC
>NA|NA|TRBJ2-5|TRBV28
CAIRAGVQETQYF
TGTGCCATTAGGGCAGGTGTACAAGAGACCCAGTACTTC
>few|NA|TRBJ2-2|TRBV6-1
CASSEGGWGGELFF
TGTGCCAGCAGTGAAGGAGGTTGGGGCGGGGAGCTGTTTTTT
>NA|TRBD2|TRBJ2-1|TRBV7-3
CASSLGTSFYNEQFF
TGTGCCAGCAGCTTAGGGACTAGCTTCTACAATGAGCAGTTCTTC
>NA|NA|TRBJ2-5|TRBV28
CASYGTFQETQYF
TGTGCCAGCTATGGGACCTTCCAAGAGACCCAGTACTTC